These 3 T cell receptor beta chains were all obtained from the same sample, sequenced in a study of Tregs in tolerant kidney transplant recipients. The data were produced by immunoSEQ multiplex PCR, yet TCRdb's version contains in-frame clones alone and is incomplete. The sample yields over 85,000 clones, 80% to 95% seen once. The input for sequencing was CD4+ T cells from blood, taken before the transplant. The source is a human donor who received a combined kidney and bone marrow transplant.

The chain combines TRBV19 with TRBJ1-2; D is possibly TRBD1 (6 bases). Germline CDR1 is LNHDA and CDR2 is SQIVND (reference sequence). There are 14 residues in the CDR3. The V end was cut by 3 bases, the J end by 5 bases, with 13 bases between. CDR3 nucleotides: TGTGCCAGTAGTATTCGACAGGCGGTATATGGCTACACCTTC. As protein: CASSIRQAVYGYTF.

CDR3 in DNA: TGTGCCACCGGCGGGTTACGCACAGATACGCAGTATTTT. It yields the protein CATGGLRTDTQYF. The rearrangement links TRBV2 to TRBJ2-3; a weak D match, TRBD2 (5 bases). Germline V CDR1 and CDR2: SNHLY, FYNNEI. The CDR3 loop spans 13 amino acids. V lost 10 bases, J lost 1 base, and 12 bases lay in between.

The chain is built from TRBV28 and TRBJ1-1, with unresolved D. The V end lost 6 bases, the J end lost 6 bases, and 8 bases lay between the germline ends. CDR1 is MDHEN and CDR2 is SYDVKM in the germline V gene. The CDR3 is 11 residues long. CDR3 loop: CASSSYPEAFF. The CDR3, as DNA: TGTGCCAGCAGCTCTTATCCTGAAGCTTTCTTT. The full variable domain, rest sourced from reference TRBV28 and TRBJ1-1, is DVKVTQSSRYLVKRTGEKVFLECVQDMDHENMFWYRQDPGLGLRLIYFSYDVKMKEKGDIPEGYSVSREKKERFSLILESASTNQTSMYLCASSSYPEAFFGQGTRLTVV.